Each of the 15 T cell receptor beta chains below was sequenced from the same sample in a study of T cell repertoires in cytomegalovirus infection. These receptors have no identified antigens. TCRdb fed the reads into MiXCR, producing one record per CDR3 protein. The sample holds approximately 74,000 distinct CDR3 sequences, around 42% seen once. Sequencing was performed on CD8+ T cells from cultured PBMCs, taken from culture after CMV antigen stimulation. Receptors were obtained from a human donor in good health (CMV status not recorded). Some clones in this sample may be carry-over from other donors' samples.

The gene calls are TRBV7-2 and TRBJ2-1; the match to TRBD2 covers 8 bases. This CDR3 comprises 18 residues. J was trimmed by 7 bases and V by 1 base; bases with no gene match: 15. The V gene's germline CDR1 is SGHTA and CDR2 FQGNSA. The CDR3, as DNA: TGTGCCAGCAGCTTAGGGTCGATTTACGGGGGGGGGAGAAATGAGCAGTTCTTC. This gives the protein CASSLGSIYGGGRNEQFF.

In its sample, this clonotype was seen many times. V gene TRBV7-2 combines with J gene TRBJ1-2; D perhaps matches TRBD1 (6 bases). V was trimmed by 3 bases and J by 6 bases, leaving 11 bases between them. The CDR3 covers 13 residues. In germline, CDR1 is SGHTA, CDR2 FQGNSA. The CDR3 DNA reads TGTGCCAGCAGCTTTACAGGGAGCGATGGCTACACCTTC. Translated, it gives CASSFTGSDGYTF.

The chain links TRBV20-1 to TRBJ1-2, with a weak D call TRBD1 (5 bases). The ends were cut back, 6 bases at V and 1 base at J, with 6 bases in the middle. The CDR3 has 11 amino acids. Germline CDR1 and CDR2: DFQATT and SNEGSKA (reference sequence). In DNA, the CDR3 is TGCAGTGCCGACAGTAACTATGGCTACACCTTC. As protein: CSADSNYGYTF.

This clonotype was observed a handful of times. The CDR3 nucleotides are TGTGCCAGCAGTTTCCGGCTGGGGCCGCAACGGTCCTACGCCAAATCCGGAGCTTTCTTT. Its protein is CASSFRLGPQRSYAKSGAFF. The chain joins TRBV28 to TRBJ1-1; possible D gene TRBD1, 5 bases. V was trimmed by 3 bases and J by 10 bases, leaving 36 bases between them. The germline V gene has CDR1 MDHEN and CDR2 SYDVKM. This CDR3 spans 20 amino acids.

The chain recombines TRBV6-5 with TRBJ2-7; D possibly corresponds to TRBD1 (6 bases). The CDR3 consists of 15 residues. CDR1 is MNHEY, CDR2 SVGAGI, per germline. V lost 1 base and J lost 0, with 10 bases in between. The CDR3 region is CASSYFRGSSYEQYF. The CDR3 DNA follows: TGTGCCAGCAGTTACTTCAGGGGCAGCTCCTACGAGCAGTACTTC.

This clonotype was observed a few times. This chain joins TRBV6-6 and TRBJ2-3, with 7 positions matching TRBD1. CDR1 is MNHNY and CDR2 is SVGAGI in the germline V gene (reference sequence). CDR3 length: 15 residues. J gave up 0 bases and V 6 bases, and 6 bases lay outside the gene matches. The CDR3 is CASRYRDSSTDTQYF. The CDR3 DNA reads TGTGCCAGCAGATACCGGGACAGCAGCACAGATACGCAGTATTTT.

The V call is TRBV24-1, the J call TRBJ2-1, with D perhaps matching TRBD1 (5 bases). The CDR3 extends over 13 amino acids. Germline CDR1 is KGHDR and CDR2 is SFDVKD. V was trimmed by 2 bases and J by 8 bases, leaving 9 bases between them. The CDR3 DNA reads TGTGCCACCAGTGATTCAGGGTGGGATGAGCAGTTCTTC. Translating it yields CATSDSGWDEQFF.

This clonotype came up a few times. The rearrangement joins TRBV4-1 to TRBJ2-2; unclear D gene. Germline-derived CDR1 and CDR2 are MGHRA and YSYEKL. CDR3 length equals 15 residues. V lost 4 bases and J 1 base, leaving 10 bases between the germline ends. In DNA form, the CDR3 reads TGCGCCAGCAGCCTATACCACAGGAACACCGGGGAGCTGTTTTTT. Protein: CASSLYHRNTGELFF.

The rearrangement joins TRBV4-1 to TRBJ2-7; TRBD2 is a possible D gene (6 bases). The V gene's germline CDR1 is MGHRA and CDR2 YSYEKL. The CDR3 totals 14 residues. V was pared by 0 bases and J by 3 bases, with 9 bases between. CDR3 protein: CASSQDGGFYEQYF. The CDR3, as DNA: TGCGCCAGCAGCCAAGATGGAGGGTTCTACGAGCAGTACTTC.

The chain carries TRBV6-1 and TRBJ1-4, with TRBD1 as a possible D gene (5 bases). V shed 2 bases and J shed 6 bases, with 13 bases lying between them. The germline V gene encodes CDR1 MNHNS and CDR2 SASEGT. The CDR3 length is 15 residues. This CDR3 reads CASSEFGQGDEKLFF. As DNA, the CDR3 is TGTGCCAGCAGTGAATTCGGGCAGGGCGATGAAAAACTGTTTTTT.

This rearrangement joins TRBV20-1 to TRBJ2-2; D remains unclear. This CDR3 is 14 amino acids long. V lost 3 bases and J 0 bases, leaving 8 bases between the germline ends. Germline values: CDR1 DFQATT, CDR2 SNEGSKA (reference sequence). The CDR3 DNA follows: TGCAGTGCTAGCGACCTCACGAACACCGGGGAGCTGTTTTTT. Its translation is CSASDLTNTGELFF.

The CDR3: CSAHLTGQPQHF. The CDR3 DNA reads TGCAGTGCCCACCTAACAGGTCAGCCCCAGCATTTT. The rearrangement joins TRBV20-1 to TRBJ1-5; D is perhaps TRBD1 (5 bases). This CDR3 spans 12 amino acids. CDR1 is DFQATT and CDR2 is SNEGSKA in the germline V gene (reference sequence). Trimming stripped 6 bases from V and 6 bases from J, with 12 bases between.

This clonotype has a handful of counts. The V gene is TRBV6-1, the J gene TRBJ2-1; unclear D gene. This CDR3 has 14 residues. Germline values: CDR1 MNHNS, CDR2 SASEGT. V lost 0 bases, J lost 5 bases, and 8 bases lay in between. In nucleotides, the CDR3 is TGTGCCAGCAGTGAAGCGGCCGAACACAATGAGCAGTTCTTC. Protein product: CASSEAAEHNEQFF.

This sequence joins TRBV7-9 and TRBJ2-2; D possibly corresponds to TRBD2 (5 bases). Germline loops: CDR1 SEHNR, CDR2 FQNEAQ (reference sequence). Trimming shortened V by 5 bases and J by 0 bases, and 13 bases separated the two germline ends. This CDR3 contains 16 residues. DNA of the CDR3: TGTGCCAGCAGCCCTTGGAGGACGGCGAACACCGGGGAGCTGTTTTTT. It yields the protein CASSPWRTANTGELFF. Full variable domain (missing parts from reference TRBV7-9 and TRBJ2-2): DTGVSQNPRHKITKRGQNVTFRCDPISEHNRLYWYRQTLGQGPEFLTYFQNEAQLEKSRLLSDRFSAERPKGSFSTLEIQRTEQGDSAMYLCASSPWRTANTGELFFGEGSRLTVL.

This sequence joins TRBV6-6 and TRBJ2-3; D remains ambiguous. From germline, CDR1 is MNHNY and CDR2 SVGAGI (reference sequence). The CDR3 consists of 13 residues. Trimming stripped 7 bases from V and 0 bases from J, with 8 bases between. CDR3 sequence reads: CASNLQSTDTQYF. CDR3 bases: TGTGCCAGCAACTTACAGAGCACAGATACGCAGTATTTT.